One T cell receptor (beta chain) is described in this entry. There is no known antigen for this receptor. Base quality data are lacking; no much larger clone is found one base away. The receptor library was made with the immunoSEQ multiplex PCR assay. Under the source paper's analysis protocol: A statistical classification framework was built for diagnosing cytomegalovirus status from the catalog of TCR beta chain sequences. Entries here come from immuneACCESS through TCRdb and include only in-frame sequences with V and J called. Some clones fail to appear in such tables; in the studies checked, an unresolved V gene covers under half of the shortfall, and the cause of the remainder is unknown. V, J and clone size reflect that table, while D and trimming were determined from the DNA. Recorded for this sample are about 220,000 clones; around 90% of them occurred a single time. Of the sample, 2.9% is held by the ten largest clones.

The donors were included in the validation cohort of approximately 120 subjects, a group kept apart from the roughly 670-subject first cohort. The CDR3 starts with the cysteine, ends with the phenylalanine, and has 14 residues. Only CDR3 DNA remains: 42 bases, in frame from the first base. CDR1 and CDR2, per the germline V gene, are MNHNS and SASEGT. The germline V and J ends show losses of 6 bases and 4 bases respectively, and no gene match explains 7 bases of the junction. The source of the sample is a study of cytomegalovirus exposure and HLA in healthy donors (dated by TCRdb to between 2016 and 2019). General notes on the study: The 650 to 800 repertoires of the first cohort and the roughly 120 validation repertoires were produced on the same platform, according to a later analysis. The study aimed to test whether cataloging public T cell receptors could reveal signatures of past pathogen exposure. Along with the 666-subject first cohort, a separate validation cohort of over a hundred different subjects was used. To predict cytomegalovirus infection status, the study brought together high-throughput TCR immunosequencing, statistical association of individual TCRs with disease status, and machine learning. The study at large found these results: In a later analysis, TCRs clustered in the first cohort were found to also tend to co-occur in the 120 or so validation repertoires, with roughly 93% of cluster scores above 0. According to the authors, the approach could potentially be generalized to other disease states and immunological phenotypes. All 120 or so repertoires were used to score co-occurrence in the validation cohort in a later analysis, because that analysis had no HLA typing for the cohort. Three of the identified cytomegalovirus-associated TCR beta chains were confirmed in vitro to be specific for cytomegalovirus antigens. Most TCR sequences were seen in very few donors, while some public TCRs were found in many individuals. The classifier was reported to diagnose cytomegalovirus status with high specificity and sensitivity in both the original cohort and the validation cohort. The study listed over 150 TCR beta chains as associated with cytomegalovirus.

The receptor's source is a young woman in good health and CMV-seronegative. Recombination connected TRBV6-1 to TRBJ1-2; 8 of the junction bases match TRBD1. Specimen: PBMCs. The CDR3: CASRGQVVSYGYTF. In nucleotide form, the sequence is TGTGCCAGCAGGGGACAGGTCGTCAGCTATGGCTACACCTTC.